The clone carrying this T cell receptor beta chain was counted a few times. V gave up 0 bases and J gave up 3 bases, with 9 bases separating them. Germline lookup yields CDR1 MNHNY and CDR2 SVGAGI (reference sequence). The CDR3 is made up of 15 amino acids. Eligibility required adulthood, ileal or ileocolonic Crohn's disease and indicated ileocolonic resection. This sample was included in a study of T cell repertoires in ileal Crohn's disease. Sequencing used immunoSEQ multiplex PCR; TCRdb keeps in-frame clones, though not all of them. The sample shows nearly 5,000 clones, roughly 80% of them seen only once.

J is TRBJ2-1 and V is TRBV6-6, with D possibly matching TRBD1 (6 bases). This TCR derives from an adult with Crohn's disease. Sequences were obtained from ileal tissue. The CDR3 DNA follows: TGTGCCAGCAGTTACTCGGGGGCTCACTACAATGAGCAGTTCTTC. Its translation is CASSYSGAHYNEQFF.